The 29 T cell receptor beta chains presented below share a single source sample, sequenced in a study of vaccination and CD4 T cells after COVID-19. No antigens are known for them. Noted treatment: 10-day PBMC culture with coronavirus spike peptide pools or control peptides (ViraFEST assay). An unexposed donor provided the CD4+ T cells, which were collected before the COVID-19 pandemic (2011-2018). Sequencing of the DNA from cultured CD4+ T cells was carried out with the Oncomine TCR Beta short-read assay. TCRdb processed the PCR reads anew with MiXCR; each CDR3 protein has one entry. The table has roughly 8,400 distinct CDR3 sequences, less than 55% seen once. The sequenced sample was CD4+ T cells from blood, cultured in vitro. The receptors here all came from a human donor in good health.

The rearrangement links TRBV29-1 to TRBJ2-6, with D unresolved. V was trimmed by 6 bases and J by 2 bases, leaving 8 bases between them. The CDR3 runs 13 residues. Germline V gives CDR1 SQVTM, CDR2 ANQGSEA. CDR3 in amino acids: CSVIEPGANVLTF. CDR3 in DNA: TGCAGCGTAATAGAACCTGGGGCCAACGTCCTGACTTTC.

The chain uses TRBV28 and TRBJ2-2, with 10 nucleotides matching TRBD2. This CDR3 region has 19 residues. V gave up 5 bases and J gave up 6 bases; unmatched junction bases: 18. CDR1 and CDR2 (germline): MDHEN, SYDVKM. The CDR3 nucleotides are TGTGCCAGCAGTGGCTGGACAGGGAGGCTAGCGGGGGTTTCCGGGGAGCTGTTTTTT. The encoded protein is CASSGWTGRLAGVSGELFF.

The chain is built from TRBV19 and TRBJ2-1; 7 nucleotides match TRBD2. The trim removed 10 bases at V and 8 bases at J, leaving 20 bases unmatched. The CDR3 consists of 16 residues. Germline V CDR1 and CDR2: LNHDA, SQIVND (reference sequence). CDR3 loop: CATAWGGTREIDEQFF. CDR3 sequence (DNA): TGTGCCACCGCGTGGGGGGGTACCAGGGAGATTGATGAGCAGTTCTTC.

The chain combines TRBV5-1 with TRBJ2-5; TRBD1 matches 9 bases. The CDR3 covers 16 residues. Germline V gene data show CDR1 as SGHRS and CDR2 as YFSETQ. V lost 3 bases and J lost 0; bases outside the gene matches: 6. CDR3 DNA: TGCGCCAGCAGCTCAATGGGACAGGGCAACCAAGAGACCCAGTACTTC. This codes for CASSSMGQGNQETQYF.

The chain has TRBV7-8 and TRBJ1-5, with 9 bases identical to TRBD1. Germline V gene sequence: CDR1 SGHVS, CDR2 FQNEAQ. CDR3 length: 14 residues. V gave up 5 bases and J gave up 6 bases; unmatched junction bases: 5. CDR3 coding DNA: TGTGCCAGCAGCACCCGGGACAGGGTTCAGCCCCAGCATTTT. This gives the protein CASSTRDRVQPQHF.

V usage is TRBV10-2 and J usage is TRBJ1-1; 9 bases match TRBD1. This CDR3 is 14 amino acids long. V shed 7 bases, J shed 4 bases, and the junction held 7 bases outside the gene matches. Germline assignment: CDR1 WSHSY and CDR2 SAAADI. CDR3 sequence: CASTWGQGGTEAFF. CDR3 bases: TGCGCCAGCACGTGGGGACAGGGTGGCACTGAAGCTTTCTTT.

This clonotype was observed a handful of times. This chain joins TRBV7-2 and TRBJ1-5; D gene unclear. This CDR3 has 15 amino acids. CDR1 and CDR2 (germline): SGHTA, FQGNSA. Trimming cost V 2 bases and J 0 bases, with 8 bases left between them. Here the CDR3 reads CASSLLGYSNQPQHF. As DNA, the CDR3 is TGTGCCAGCAGCTTATTGGGGTATAGCAATCAGCCCCAGCATTTT.

The rearrangement links TRBV20-1 to TRBJ1-1; 8 nucleotides match TRBD1. The CDR3 is 14 residues long. The junction had 7 bases not matched to a gene; V was cut back by 3 bases and J by 4 bases. Germline CDR1 reads DFQATT; CDR2 reads SNEGSKA (reference sequence). The CDR3 region has the DNA TGCAGTGCTAGTAAGACAGGGGTAACCACTGAAGCTTTCTTT. This gives the protein CSASKTGVTTEAFF.

This clonotype was seen a handful of times. This chain connects TRBV6-1 to TRBJ2-5; the D gene is possibly TRBD2 (5 bases). Trimming shortened V by 7 bases and J by 2 bases, and 14 bases separated the two germline ends. The CDR3 is 14 amino acids. CDR1 and CDR2 (germline): MNHNS, SASEGT. The CDR3 coding sequence is TGTGCCAGCACCCAGCTTGGCGGGCAAGAGACCCAGTACTTC. Its protein product is CASTQLGGQETQYF.

The J gene is TRBJ2-3, the V gene TRBV30; 9 nucleotides line up with TRBD2. Germline V gene sequence: CDR1 GTSNPN, CDR2 SVGIG (reference sequence). There are 16 residues in the CDR3. The V and J ends lost 3 bases and 2 bases, in that order; junction bases with no gene match: 9. In DNA, the CDR3 is TGTGCCTGGAGAATAGCGGGGGCCCATTCCACAGATACGCAGTATTTT. Protein sequence: CAWRIAGAHSTDTQYF.

This clonotype was observed a few times. J is TRBJ1-1 and V is TRBV6-4; no definite D call. The CDR3 is 13 amino acids. The V gene lost 4 bases and the J gene lost 7 bases, with 13 bases spanning the gap. From germline, CDR1 is MRHNA and CDR2 SNTAGT. The CDR3 sequence is CASSGTEPGEAFF. The CDR3 coding sequence is TGTGCCAGCAGTGGAACTGAGCCGGGTGAAGCTTTCTTT.

V is TRBV25-1 and J is TRBJ2-1; D is perhaps TRBD1 (6 bases). This CDR3 is 13 amino acids long. V was trimmed by 4 bases and J by 3 bases, leaving 7 bases between them. Germline CDR1 MGHDK, CDR2 SYGVNS. As DNA, the CDR3 is TGTGCCAGCAGTGCGGACAGCTACAATGAGCAGTTCTTC. Its protein product is CASSADSYNEQFF.

This clonotype showed up just a few times. The chain uses TRBV12-3 or TRBV12-4 and TRBJ1-5, with TRBD1 matching over 7 bases. The CDR3 has 14 amino acids. V shed 7 bases, J shed 3 bases, and the junction held 6 bases outside the gene matches. CDR3 coding DNA: TGTGCCAGCATGGTAACAGGGGACAATCAGCCCCAGCATTTT. Its translation: CASMVTGDNQPQHF.

This clonotype has a handful of counts. The CDR3 DNA follows: TGTGCCAGCAGCCCGCGGACAGGGGACGTTGAGCAGTTCTTC. It translates to CASSPRTGDVEQFF. This sequence joins TRBV7-2 and TRBJ2-1, with 9 bases that match TRBD1. Looked up from germline, CDR1 is SGHTA and CDR2 is FQGNSA. V shed 5 bases and J 9 bases; nucleotides not matched to a gene: 8. The CDR3 covers 14 residues.

The CDR3 reads CASSQYTGGYTF. The CDR3 coding sequence is TGTGCCAGCAGCCAATACACGGGGGGCTACACCTTC. The V gene is TRBV14, the J gene TRBJ1-2; D gene ambiguous. V lost 2 bases to trimming and J lost 8 bases, with 9 bases between them. Per germline, CDR1 SGHDN and CDR2 FVKESK. This CDR3 has 12 residues. Full variable domain (outside the CDR3, taken from reference TRBV14 and TRBJ1-2): EAGVTQFPSHSVIEKGQTVTLRCDPISGHDNLYWYRRVMGKEIKFLLHFVKESKQDESGMPNNRFLAERTGGTYSTLKVQPAELEDSGVYFCASSQYTGGYTFGSGTRLTVV.

The V gene is TRBV12-3 or TRBV12-4, the J gene TRBJ2-1; 8 bases align to TRBD2. The CDR3 spans 15 residues. The CDR3 region has the DNA TGTGCAAGTGTTCGGGGCGGGAGGATCGGGAATGAGCAGTTCTTC. Its translation is CASVRGGRIGNEQFF.

This clonotype appeared a few times. The chain uses TRBV18 and TRBJ1-2; D uncertain. The germline V gene has CDR1 KGHSH and CDR2 LQKENI. V shed 3 bases and J shed 0 bases, with 11 bases lying between them. The CDR3 runs 15 residues. The CDR3 is CASSPDGSPNYGYTF. The CDR3 DNA sequence: TGTGCCAGCTCACCCGACGGAAGTCCTAACTATGGCTACACCTTC.

The chain links TRBV24-1 to TRBJ2-1, with D tentatively TRBD2 (6 bases). The CDR3 spans 14 residues. Trimming took off 5 bases at V and 6 bases at J, with 13 bases between the two ends. Germline assignment: CDR1 KGHDR and CDR2 SFDVKD. The CDR3 protein is CATSVRGSGNEQFF. The DNA of the CDR3 is TGTGCCACCAGTGTGCGGGGAAGCGGCAATGAGCAGTTCTTC.

The rearrangement uses TRBV7-9 and TRBJ2-4; tentatively, D is TRBD1 (7 bases). Deletions cut 4 bases from V and 3 bases from J, with 19 bases between. The CDR3 has 17 amino acids. CDR1 SEHNR and CDR2 FQNEAQ come from the germline V gene (reference sequence). CDR3 protein: CASSSRVAGGGKNIQYF. The CDR3 region has the DNA TGTGCCAGCAGCTCTAGGGTGGCAGGGGGAGGCAAAAACATTCAGTACTTC.

The chain recombines TRBV7-9 with TRBJ1-4; D might be TRBD1 (5 bases). V was pared by 4 bases and J by 4 bases, with 10 bases between. Germline values: CDR1 SEHNR, CDR2 FQNEAQ (reference sequence). The CDR3 has 14 amino acids. The CDR3 DNA is TGTGCCAGCAGCTCCCGGGACTTTAATGAAAAACTGTTTTTT. This encodes CASSSRDFNEKLFF.

This clonotype has only one observation. The V and J genes are TRBV19 and TRBJ2-3, with 9 positions matching TRBD1. Unmatched junction bases numbered 3, after V lost 5 bases and J lost 6 bases. The CDR3 contains 13 residues. Germline V gene data show CDR1 as LNHDA and CDR2 as SQIVND (reference sequence). In DNA form, the CDR3 reads TGTGCCAGTAGTGACAGGGGGTCGGATACGCAGTATTTT. Translation gives CASSDRGSDTQYF.

The chain recombines TRBV19 with TRBJ2-7; TRBD1 aligns across 7 bases. This CDR3 has 12 residues. In germline, CDR1 is LNHDA, CDR2 SQIVND (reference sequence). The ends lost 4 bases at V and 3 bases at J; junction bases unmatched: 0. The CDR3 sequence is CASSRDSYEQYF. Written as DNA, the CDR3 is TGTGCCAGTAGTAGGGACAGCTACGAGCAGTACTTC.

This clonotype was picked up a small number of times. The V call is TRBV2, the J call TRBJ1-2; perhaps TRBD1 as D (6 bases). This CDR3 has 12 amino acids. Germline CDR1 SNHLY, CDR2 FYNNEI. V lost 1 base and J 10 bases, leaving 10 bases between the germline ends. CDR3 nucleotide sequence: TGTGCCAGCAGTGAAGGACAGGTTCACTACACCTTC. Its translation is CASSEGQVHYTF.

This clonotype was picked up a small number of times. The chain combines TRBV28 with TRBJ1-2; 9 positions agree with TRBD1. Trimming took 2 bases from V and 9 from J; bases not matched to a gene: 7. Germline V gene data show CDR1 as MDHEN and CDR2 as SYDVKM. The CDR3 runs to 14 residues. The CDR3: CASSLGWTGASYTF. CDR3 bases: TGTGCCAGCAGTTTAGGCTGGACAGGGGCTAGCTACACCTTC.

The chain uses TRBV7-2 and TRBJ2-6, with a tentative D call TRBD1 (6 bases). V was cut by 4 bases and J by 2 bases, with 6 bases left in between. The CDR3 runs 14 residues. Germline CDR1 is SGHTA and CDR2 is FQGNSA. CDR3 DNA: TGTGCCAGCAGCTACAGGGCTGGGGCCAACGTCCTGACTTTC. Protein product: CASSYRAGANVLTF.

V gene TRBV7-9 combines with J gene TRBJ2-7, with D possibly matching TRBD1 (6 bases). Germline CDR1 SEHNR, CDR2 FQNEAQ (reference sequence). Between the trimmed V and J ends, which lost 3 bases and 5 bases, there was a span of 14 bases. This CDR3 is 14 amino acids long. The CDR3 sequence: CASSFGGIGDEQYF. CDR3 coding DNA: TGTGCCAGCAGCTTTGGGGGCATAGGGGACGAGCAGTACTTC.

V is TRBV10-3 and J is TRBJ1-1; tentatively, D is TRBD1 (5 bases). Per germline, CDR1 ENHRY and CDR2 SYGVKD. The CDR3 sequence is 14 residues long. Deletions cut 6 bases from V and 5 bases from J, with 16 bases between. For the CDR3, the DNA is TGTGCCATCAGAAACCCAGGGAGTGAGACTGAAGCTTTCTTT. Encoded protein: CAIRNPGSETEAFF.

This chain links TRBV11-2 with TRBJ2-7; no definite D call. CDR3 size: 12 residues. Germline CDR1 and CDR2: SGHAT and FQNNGV. V lost 1 base to trimming and J lost 2 bases, with 3 bases between them. As DNA, the CDR3 is TGTGCCAGCAGCTTAGCCCCCTACGAGCAGTACTTC. Amino acids: CASSLAPYEQYF.

The chain carries TRBV2 and TRBJ1-1; D uncertain. Per the germline V gene, CDR1 is SNHLY and CDR2 is FYNNEI. The CDR3 length is 13 residues. The V end lost 5 bases, the J end lost 5 bases, and 12 bases lay between the germline ends. CDR3 DNA: TGTGCCAGCAGTCTCCAACGAGGGACTGAAGCTTTCTTT. Its translation is CASSLQRGTEAFF.